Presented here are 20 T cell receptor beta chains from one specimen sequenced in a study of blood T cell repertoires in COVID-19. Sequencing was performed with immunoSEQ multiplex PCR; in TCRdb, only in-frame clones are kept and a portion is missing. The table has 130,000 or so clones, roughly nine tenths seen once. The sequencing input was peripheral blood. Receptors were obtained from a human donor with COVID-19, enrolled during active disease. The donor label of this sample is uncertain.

Here the CDR3 reads CATSDLPGEHPYYYEQYF. The CDR3 DNA is TGTGCCACCAGTGATTTGCCGGGGGAACACCCGTATTACTACGAGCAGTACTTC. V is TRBV24-1 and J is TRBJ2-7; TRBD2 is a possible D gene (6 bases). From germline, CDR1 is KGHDR and CDR2 SFDVKD. Trimming stripped 0 bases from V and 3 bases from J, with 20 bases between. The CDR3 runs 18 residues.

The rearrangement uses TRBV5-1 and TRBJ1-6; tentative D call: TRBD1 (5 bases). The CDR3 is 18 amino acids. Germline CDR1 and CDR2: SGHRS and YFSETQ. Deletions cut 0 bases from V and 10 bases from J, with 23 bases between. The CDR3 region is CASSLEWSGDSSRSPLHF. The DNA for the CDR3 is TGCGCCAGCAGCTTGGAGTGGTCAGGCGACAGTTCAAGGTCACCCCTCCACTTT.

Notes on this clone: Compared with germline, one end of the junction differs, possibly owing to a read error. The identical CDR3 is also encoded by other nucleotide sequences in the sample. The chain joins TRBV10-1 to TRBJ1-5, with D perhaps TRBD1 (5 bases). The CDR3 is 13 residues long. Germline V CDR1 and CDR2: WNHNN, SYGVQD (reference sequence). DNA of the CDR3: TGCGCCAGCAGTGAGGGGATCAACAGGATCGCGGATTTT. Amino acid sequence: CASSEGINRIADF.

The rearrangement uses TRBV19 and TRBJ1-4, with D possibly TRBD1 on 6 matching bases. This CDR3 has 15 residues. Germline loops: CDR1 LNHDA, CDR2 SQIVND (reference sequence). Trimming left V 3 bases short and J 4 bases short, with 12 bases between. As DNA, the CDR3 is TGTGCCAGTAGTATCCGACAGGACCTTAATGAAAAACTGTTTTTT. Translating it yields CASSIRQDLNEKLFF.

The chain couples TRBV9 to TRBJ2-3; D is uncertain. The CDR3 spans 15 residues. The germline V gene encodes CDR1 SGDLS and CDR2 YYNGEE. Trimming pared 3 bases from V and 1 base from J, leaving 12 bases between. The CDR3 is CASSELQGGTDTQYF. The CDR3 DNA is TGTGCCAGCAGCGAACTACAAGGTGGCACAGATACGCAGTATTTT.

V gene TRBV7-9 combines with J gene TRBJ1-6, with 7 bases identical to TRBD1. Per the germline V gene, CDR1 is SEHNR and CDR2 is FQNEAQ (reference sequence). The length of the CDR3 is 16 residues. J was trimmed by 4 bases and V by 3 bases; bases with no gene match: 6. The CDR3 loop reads CASSFAGTAYNSPLHF. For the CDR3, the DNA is TGTGCCAGCAGCTTTGCCGGGACAGCTTATAATTCACCCCTCCACTTT.

The CDR3, as DNA: TGCGCCAGCACCCCGGCGGGAATGAACACTGAAGCTTTCTTT. It encodes CASTPAGMNTEAFF. The genes are TRBV5-1 and TRBJ1-1; D is uncertain. V lost 6 bases and J 0 bases, leaving 12 bases between the germline ends. Germline V gene sequence: CDR1 SGHRS, CDR2 YFSETQ. The CDR3 covers 14 residues.

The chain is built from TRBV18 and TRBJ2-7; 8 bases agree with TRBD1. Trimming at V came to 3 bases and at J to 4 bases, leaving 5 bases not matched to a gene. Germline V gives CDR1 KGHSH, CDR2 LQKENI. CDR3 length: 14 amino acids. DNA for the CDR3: TGTGCCAGCTCACCTAGACAGGGGACTTACGAGCAGTACTTC. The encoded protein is CASSPRQGTYEQYF.

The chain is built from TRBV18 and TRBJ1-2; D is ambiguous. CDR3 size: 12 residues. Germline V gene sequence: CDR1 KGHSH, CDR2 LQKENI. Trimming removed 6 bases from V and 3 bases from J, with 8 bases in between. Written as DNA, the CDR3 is TGTGCCAGCTCGGCGAGGGACTATGGCTACACCTTC. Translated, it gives CASSARDYGYTF.

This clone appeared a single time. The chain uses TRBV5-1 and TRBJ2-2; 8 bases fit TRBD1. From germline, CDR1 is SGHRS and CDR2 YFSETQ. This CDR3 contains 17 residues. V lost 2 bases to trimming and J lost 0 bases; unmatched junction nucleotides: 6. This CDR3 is CASSLYGQGTNTGELFF. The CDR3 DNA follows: TGCGCCAGCAGCTTATACGGACAGGGCACGAACACCGGGGAGCTGTTTTTT. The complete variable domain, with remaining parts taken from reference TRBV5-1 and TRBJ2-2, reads KAGVTQTPRYLIKTRGQQVTLSCSPISGHRSVSWYQQTPGQGLQFLFEYFSETQRNKGNFPGRFSGRQFSNSRSEMNVSTLELGDSALYLCASSLYGQGTNTGELFFGEGSRLTVL.

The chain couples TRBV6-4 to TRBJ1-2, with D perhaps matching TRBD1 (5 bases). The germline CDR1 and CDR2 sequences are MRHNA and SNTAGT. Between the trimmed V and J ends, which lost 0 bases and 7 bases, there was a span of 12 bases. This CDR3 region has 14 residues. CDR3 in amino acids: CASSDSAGNIGYTF. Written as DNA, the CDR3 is TGTGCCAGCAGTGACTCGGCAGGGAACATTGGCTACACCTTC.

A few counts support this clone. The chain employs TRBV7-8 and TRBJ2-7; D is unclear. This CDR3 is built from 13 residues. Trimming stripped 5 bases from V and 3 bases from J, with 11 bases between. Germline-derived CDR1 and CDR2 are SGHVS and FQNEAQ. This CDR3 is CASSPGPLYEQYF. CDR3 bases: TGTGCCAGCAGCCCTGGCCCGCTCTACGAGCAGTACTTC.

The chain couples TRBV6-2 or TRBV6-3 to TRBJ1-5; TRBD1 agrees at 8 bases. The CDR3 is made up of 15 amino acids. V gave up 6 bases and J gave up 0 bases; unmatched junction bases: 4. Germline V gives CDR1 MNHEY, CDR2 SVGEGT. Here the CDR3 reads CASRYQGASNQPQHF. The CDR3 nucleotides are TGTGCCAGCAGATACCAGGGGGCTAGCAATCAGCCCCAGCATTTT.

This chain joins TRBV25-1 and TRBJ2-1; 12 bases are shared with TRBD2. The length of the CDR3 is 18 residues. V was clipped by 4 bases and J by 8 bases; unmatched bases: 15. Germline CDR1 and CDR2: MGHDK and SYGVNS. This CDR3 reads CASSGTLAGGPMMDEQFF. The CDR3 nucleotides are TGTGCCAGCAGTGGGACACTAGCGGGAGGCCCTATGATGGATGAGCAGTTCTTC. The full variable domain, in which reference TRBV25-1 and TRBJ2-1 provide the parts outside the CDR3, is EADIYQTPRYLVIGTGKKITLECSQTMGHDKMYWYQQDPGMELHLIHYSYGVNSTEKGDLSSESTVSRIRTEHFPLTLESARPSHTSQYLCASSGTLAGGPMMDEQFFGPGTRLTVL.

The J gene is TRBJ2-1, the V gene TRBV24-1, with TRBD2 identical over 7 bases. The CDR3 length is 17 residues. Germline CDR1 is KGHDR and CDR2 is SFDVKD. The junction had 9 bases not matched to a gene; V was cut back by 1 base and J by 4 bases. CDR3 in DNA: TGTGCCACCAGTGATTTCCCCCCGGAGCGGGATTACAATGAGCAGTTCTTC. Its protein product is CATSDFPPERDYNEQFF.

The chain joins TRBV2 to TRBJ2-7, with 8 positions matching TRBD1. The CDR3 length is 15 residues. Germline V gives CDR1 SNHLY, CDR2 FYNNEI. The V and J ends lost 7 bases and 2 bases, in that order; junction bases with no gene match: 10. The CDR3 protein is CASNLDRGAPYEQYF. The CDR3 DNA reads TGTGCCAGCAATTTAGACAGGGGAGCCCCCTACGAGCAGTACTTC.

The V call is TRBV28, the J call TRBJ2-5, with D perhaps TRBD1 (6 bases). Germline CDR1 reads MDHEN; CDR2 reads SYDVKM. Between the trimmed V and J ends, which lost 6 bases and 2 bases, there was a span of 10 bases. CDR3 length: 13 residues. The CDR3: CASRPGQQETQYF. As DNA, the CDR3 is TGTGCCAGCAGGCCTGGACAGCAAGAGACCCAGTACTTC.

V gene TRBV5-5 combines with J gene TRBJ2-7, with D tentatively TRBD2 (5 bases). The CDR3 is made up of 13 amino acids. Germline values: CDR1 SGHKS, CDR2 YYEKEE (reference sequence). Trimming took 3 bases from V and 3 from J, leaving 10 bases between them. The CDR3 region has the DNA TGTGCCAGCAGCTGGGTAGAGGGCTACGAGCAGTACTTC. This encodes CASSWVEGYEQYF.

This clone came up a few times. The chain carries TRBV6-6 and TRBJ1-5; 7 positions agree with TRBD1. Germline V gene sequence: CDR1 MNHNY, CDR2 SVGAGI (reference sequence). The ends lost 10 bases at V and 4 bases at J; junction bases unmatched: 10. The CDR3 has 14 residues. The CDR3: CATTTGTANQPQHF. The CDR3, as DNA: TGTGCCACCACTACCGGGACAGCTAATCAGCCCCAGCATTTT.

CDR3 nucleotides: TGTGCCAGCAGCTTAGCGTGGGCTCAGGGGACGACTGAAGCTTTCTTT. It yields the protein CASSLAWAQGTTEAFF. V gene TRBV7-8 combines with J gene TRBJ1-1; D perhaps matches TRBD1 (6 bases). Germline-derived CDR1 and CDR2 are SGHVS and FQNEAQ. V lost 0 bases and J lost 5, with 16 bases in between. The CDR3 is made up of 16 amino acids.